Listed below are T cell receptor beta chains from one sample, sequenced in a study of cytomegalovirus exposure and HLA in healthy donors. The table came from immunoSEQ multiplex PCR; TCRdb's copy has only in-frame clones and leaves some out. Among about 110,000 clones listed, around 85% were seen once. Sequencing input: PBMCs. The receptors derive from a man aged 25-45 years in good health and CMV-seronegative. The CDR3 runs from the conserved cysteine through the conserved F or W. Fields, in order: clone size, CDR3 length, D gene, V gene, J gene, CDR3 protein, CDR3 DNA. The D gene is left open where the match is weak. Clone size is stated in some rows and not others, as once, few, many or a class when expanded.

-	12	-	TRBV29-1	TRBJ2-1	CSVEAGNNEQFF	TGCAGCGTTGAAGCCGGGAACAATGAGCAGTTCTTC
-	16	-	TRBV28	TRBJ2-7	CASSLAGRSGSYEQYF	TGTGCCAGCAGTTTAGCCGGGCGGAGCGGCTCCTACGAGCAGTACTTC
-	12	-	TRBV30	TRBJ1-2	CAWRPADYGYTF	TGTGCCTGGAGGCCCGCGGATTATGGCTACACCTTC
-	15	TRBD1	TRBV13	TRBJ1-1	CASSIPGQGSTEAFF	TGTGCCAGCAGCATACCGGGACAGGGGAGTACTGAAGCTTTCTTT
-	13	-	TRBV5-1	TRBJ1-2	CASSLQGSHGYTF	TGCGCCAGCAGCTTGCAGGGGAGCCATGGCTACACCTTC
-	15	-	TRBV9	TRBJ2-1	CASSPKGGSYNEQFF	TGTGCCAGCTCCCCGAAGGGCGGGTCATACAATGAGCAGTTCTTC
-	11	-	TRBV6-4	TRBJ2-1	CARRDRNEQFF	TGTGCGAGGAGAGATCGCAATGAGCAGTTCTTC
-	16	TRBD2	TRBV28	TRBJ2-2	CASSYLTSGTDGELFF	TGTGCCAGCAGTTACCTGACTAGCGGGACCGACGGGGAGCTGTTTTTT
-	14	TRBD1	TRBV10-3	TRBJ1-5	CAISMQGGNQPQHF	TGTGCCATCAGTATGCAGGGGGGCAATCAGCCCCAGCATTTT
-	12	-	TRBV6-5	TRBJ1-6	CASSYSSGALHF	TGTGCCAGCAGTTACTCATCCGGGGCCCTCCACTTT
-	14	-	TRBV14	TRBJ2-5	CASSQRDFRSTQYF	TGTGCCAGCAGCCAAAGGGACTTTCGGTCCACCCAGTACTTC
once	13	-	TRBV6-4	TRBJ1-2	CASSVGSNYGYTF	TGTGCCAGCAGTGTTGGCAGTAACTATGGCTACACCTTC
few	15	TRBD2	TRBV11-3	TRBJ2-1	CASSDGGGLNNEQFF	TGTGCCAGCAGCGACGGGGGGGGGCTTAACAATGAGCAGTTCTTC
-	15	TRBD1	TRBV5-1	TRBJ2-3	CASSLGDRDTDTQYF	TGCGCCAGCAGCTTGGGGGACAGGGACACAGATACGCAGTATTTT
-	12	-	TRBV10-1	TRBJ1-3	CASNTAGNTIYF	TGCGCCAGCAATACAGCCGGAAACACCATATATTTT
-	15	TRBD2	TRBV7-3	TRBJ2-7	CASSLNGGSSYEQYF	TGTGCCAGCAGCTTAAATGGCGGGAGCTCCTACGAGCAGTACTTC
-	14	TRBD1	TRBV11-2	TRBJ2-7	CASSSTGTGYEQYF	TGTGCCAGCAGCTCCACCGGGACAGGCTACGAGCAGTACTTC
few	14	TRBD1	TRBV30	TRBJ1-2	CAWKETGAGYGYTF	TGTGCCTGGAAAGAGACAGGGGCGGGCTATGGCTACACCTTC
-	17	TRBD2	TRBV5-3	TRBJ2-7	CARSSRVAGGPRAEQYF	TGTGCCAGAAGCTCCCGGGTAGCGGGAGGGCCCAGGGCCGAGCAGTACTTC
few	18	-	TRBV11-2	TRBJ1-1	CASSLYPGRDGRDTEAFF	TGTGCCAGCAGCTTATACCCGGGCCGGGACGGGAGGGACACTGAAGCTTTCTTT
-	15	TRBD2	TRBV6-1	TRBJ2-3	CASSPTSGNFDTQYF	TGTGCCAGCAGCCCGACTAGCGGGAATTTCGATACGCAGTATTTT
-	15	-	TRBV2	TRBJ2-7	CASSDSSQTYYEQYF	TGTGCCAGCAGCGATTCTAGCCAGACTTACTACGAGCAGTACTTC